This T cell receptor (beta chain) was recovered during a study of regulatory T cells in long-lasting Graves disease. Points from the study as a whole: Preferential use of TRBV28, TRBJ1-2 and TRBJ2-5 was seen in persistent disease.

In building TCR beta libraries, iRepertoire HTBI primers were used together with Arm-PCR of CDR3 regions. TCRdb recomputed calls from the multiplex PCR reads with MiXCR, one row per CDR3 protein. The data show 500,000 or so distinct CDR3 sequences, with 12% to 15% seen just once and 17% held by the top ten. The CDR3 contains 14 residues. Germline assignment: CDR1 DFQATT and CDR2 SNEGSKA (reference sequence). Trimming stripped 3 bases from V and 1 base from J, with 12 bases between. Time point meaning: newly diagnosed GD, antithyroid drugs for less than 3 months. Making the TCR library involved RNA that had been extracted from PBMCs. Notes on this clonotype: The antigen is undetermined.

The same data also contributed to another study, on T cells in Graves' hyperthyroidism and ophthalmopathy. As that report states: Patients aged 18 to 65 with hyperthyroidism were newly diagnosed, with duration under 2 months.

The genes are TRBV20-1 and TRBJ2-5; D possibly corresponds to TRBD1 (6 bases). The TCR was taken from a woman between 45 and 65 years old with Graves disease. Sequencing used peripheral blood mononuclear cells (PBMCs), obtained at new diagnosis, from a patient treated with antithyroid drugs. For the CDR3, the DNA is TGCAGTGCTAGCGGCAGGGGATTCCAAGAGACCCAGTACTTC. Protein: CSASGRGFQETQYF.